This T cell receptor beta chain was profiled in a study of long-term antiretroviral therapy in people with HIV. Overall study context: Some samples came about a decade before the 2015 immediate-ART recommendation, and these were the earliest.

Whole-study results and caveats: ART adherence, viral resistance and therapy changes went undocumented. Repertoires in HIV (unlike those of controls) had narrower CDR3 length ranges.

This clone was counted only a few times. What it binds is not known. Germline assignment: CDR1 KGHSH and CDR2 LQKENI. V lost 2 bases, J lost 0 bases, and 7 bases lay in between. The CDR3 is 14 residues long. Version v3.0 of the immunoSEQ assay ran at survey level. Here immunoSEQ multiplex PCR was the method, and the copy in TCRdb shows in-frame clones only, minus some. The sample yields approximately 25,000 clones, under 90% seen once. The specimen comprised unsorted PBMCs, sampled 4.8 to 5 years after starting antiretroviral therapy. The receptor comes from a man between 35 and 55 years old with HIV. This rearrangement joins TRBV18 to TRBJ1-2; D not certain. The chain's CDR3 is CASSPDYTNYGYTF. Written as DNA, the CDR3 is TGTGCCAGCTCACCAGATTACACTAACTATGGCTACACCTTC.